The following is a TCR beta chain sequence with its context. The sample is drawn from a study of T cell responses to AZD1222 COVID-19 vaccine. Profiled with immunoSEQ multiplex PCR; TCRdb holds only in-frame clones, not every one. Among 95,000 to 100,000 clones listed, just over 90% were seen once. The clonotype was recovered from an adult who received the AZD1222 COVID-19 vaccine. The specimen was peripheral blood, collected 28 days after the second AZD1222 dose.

In DNA, the CDR3 is TGTGCCAGCAGTTACTCGAGGACAGCTACCTACGAGCAGTACTTC. Protein: CASSYSRTATYEQYF. The chain combines TRBV6-6 with TRBJ2-7; TRBD1 might be the D (6 bases). Germline V gene data show CDR1 as MNHNY and CDR2 as SVGAGI (reference sequence). The CDR3 is made up of 15 amino acids. Trimming stripped 0 bases from V and 2 bases from J, with 11 bases between.